The clone carrying this T cell receptor beta chain was seen just once. Its cognate antigen is unknown. This sample was taken from a study of OX40 agonist ivuxolimab in advanced cancers. The protocol was immunoSEQ multiplex PCR, while the TCRdb copy is restricted to in-frame clones and leaves out a portion. The sample holds 20,000 to 30,000 clones, 83% seen once. Study-wide findings and caveats: In a subset of nonresponders, normalized T-cell clonal expansion was also low.

CDR1 is SNHLY and CDR2 is FYNNEI in the germline V gene. The CDR3 length is 14 residues. With 8 bases removed from V and 4 bases from J, the gap between germline ends came to 15 bases. The sequenced sample was CD4+ or CD8+ T cells sorted from blood, obtained in a trial of the OX40 agonist ivuxolimab. The sequence came from an adult with an advanced solid tumor such as melanoma, head and neck, liver or kidney cancer. The chain joins TRBV2 to TRBJ2-1; TRBD2 might be the D (6 bases). CDR3 sequence reads: CASWRGGPYNEQFF. In DNA form, the CDR3 reads TGTGCCAGCTGGCGGGGTGGGCCATACAATGAGCAGTTCTTC.